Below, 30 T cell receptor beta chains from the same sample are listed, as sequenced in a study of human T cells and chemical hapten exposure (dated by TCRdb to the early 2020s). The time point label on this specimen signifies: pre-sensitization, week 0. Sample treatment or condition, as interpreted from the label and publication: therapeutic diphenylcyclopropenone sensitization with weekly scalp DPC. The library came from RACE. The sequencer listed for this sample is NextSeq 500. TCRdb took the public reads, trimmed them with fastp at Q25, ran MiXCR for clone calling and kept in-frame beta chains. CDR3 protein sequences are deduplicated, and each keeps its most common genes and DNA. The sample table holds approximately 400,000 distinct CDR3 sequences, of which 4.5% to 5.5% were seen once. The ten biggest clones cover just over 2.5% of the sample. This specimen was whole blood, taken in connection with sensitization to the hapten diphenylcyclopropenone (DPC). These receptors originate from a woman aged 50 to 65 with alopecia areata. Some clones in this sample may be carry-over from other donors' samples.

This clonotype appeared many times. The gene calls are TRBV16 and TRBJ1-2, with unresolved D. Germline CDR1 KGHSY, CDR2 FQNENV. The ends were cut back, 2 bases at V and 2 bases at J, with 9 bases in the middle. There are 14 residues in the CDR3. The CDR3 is CASSQVRGNYGYTF. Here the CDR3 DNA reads TGTGCCAGCAGCCAAGTTCGGGGAAACTATGGCTACACCTTC.

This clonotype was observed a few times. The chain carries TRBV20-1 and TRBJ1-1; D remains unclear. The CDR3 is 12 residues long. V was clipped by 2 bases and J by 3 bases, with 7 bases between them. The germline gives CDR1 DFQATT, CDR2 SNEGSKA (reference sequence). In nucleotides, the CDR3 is TGCAGTGCTAGAATAGCCGACACTGAAGCTTTCTTT. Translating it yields CSARIADTEAFF.

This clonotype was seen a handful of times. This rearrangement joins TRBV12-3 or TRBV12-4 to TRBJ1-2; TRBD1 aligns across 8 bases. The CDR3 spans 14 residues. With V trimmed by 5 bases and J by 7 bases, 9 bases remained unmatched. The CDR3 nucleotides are TGTGCCAGCAGTCGGGGACAGGTTGTAAGTGGCTACACCTTC. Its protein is CASSRGQVVSGYTF.

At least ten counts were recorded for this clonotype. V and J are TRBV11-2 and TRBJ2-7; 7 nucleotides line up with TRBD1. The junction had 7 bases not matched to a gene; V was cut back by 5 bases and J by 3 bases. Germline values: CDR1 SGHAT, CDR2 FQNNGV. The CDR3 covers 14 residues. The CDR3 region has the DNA TGTGCCAGCAGCCTGAAGGGGGCGGGCTACGAGCAGTACTTC. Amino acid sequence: CASSLKGAGYEQYF.

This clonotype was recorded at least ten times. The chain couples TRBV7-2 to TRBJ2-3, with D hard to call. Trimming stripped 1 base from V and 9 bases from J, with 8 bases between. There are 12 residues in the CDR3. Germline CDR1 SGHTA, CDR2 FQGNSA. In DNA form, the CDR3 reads TGTGCCAGCAGCTTAGGGTCCCCCACGCAGTATTTT. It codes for CASSLGSPTQYF. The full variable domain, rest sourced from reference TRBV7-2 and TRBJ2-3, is GAGVSQSPSNKVTEKGKDVELRCDPISGHTALYWYRQSLGQGLEFLIYFQGNSAPDKSGLPSDRFSAERTGGSVSTLTIQRTQQEDSAVYLCASSLGSPTQYFGPGTRLTVL.

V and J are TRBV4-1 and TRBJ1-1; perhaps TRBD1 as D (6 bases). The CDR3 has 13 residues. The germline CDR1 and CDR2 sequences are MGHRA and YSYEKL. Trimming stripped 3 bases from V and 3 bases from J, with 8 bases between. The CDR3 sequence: CASSQDSYTEAFF. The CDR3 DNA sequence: TGCGCCAGCAGCCAGGACAGCTACACTGAAGCTTTCTTT.

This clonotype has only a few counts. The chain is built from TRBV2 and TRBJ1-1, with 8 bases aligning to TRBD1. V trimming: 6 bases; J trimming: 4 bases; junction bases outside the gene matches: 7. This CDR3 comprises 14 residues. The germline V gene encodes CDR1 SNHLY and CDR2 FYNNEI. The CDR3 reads CASRTGVGITEAFF. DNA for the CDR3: TGTGCCAGCAGGACAGGGGTCGGGATCACTGAAGCTTTCTTT.

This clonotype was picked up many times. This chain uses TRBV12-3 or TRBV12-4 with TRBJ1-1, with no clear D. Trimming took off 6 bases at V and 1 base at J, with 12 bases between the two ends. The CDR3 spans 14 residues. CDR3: CASSPGGQNTEAFF. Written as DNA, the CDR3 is TGTGCCAGCAGCCCGGGCGGGCAGAACACTGAAGCTTTCTTT.

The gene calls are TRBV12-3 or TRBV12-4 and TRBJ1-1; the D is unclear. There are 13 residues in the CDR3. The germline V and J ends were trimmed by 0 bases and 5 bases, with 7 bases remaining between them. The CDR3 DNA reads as TGTGCCAGCAGTTTAGCGGGGATGACTGAAGCTTTCTTT. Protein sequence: CASSLAGMTEAFF.

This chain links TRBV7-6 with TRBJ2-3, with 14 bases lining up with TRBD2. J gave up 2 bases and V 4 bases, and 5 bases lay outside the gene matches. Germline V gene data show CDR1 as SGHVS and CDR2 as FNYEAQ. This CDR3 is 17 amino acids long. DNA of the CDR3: TGTGCCAGCAGCTCCCCGACTAGCGGGAGGGACACAGATACGCAGTATTTT. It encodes CASSSPTSGRDTDTQYF.

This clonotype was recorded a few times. The chain's CDR3 is CASSVPVAGRHEQYF. In nucleotides, the CDR3 is TGTGCCAGCAGTGTCCCCGTAGCGGGAAGGCACGAGCAGTACTTC. The genes are TRBV6-6 and TRBJ2-7; 8 bases line up with TRBD2. This CDR3 is 15 amino acids long. The V and J ends lost 5 bases and 5 bases, in that order; junction bases with no gene match: 11. In germline, CDR1 is MNHNY, CDR2 SVGAGI (reference sequence).

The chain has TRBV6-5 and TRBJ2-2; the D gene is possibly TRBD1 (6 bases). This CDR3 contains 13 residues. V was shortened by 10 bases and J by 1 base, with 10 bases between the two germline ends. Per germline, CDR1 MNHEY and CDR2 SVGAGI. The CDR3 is CATRGQNTGELFF. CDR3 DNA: TGTGCCACCAGGGGCCAGAACACCGGGGAGCTGTTTTTT.

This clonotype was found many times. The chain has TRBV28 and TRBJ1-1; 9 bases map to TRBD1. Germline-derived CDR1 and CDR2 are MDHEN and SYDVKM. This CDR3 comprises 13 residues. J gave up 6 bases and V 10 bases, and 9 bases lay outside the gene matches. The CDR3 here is CAIRTGDWAEAFF. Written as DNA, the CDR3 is TGTGCCATCAGGACAGGGGATTGGGCTGAAGCTTTCTTT.

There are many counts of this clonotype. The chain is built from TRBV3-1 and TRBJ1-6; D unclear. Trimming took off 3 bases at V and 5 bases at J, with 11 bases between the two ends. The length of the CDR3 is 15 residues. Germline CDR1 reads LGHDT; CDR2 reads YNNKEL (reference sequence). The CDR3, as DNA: TGTGCCAGCAGCCATGCCCCCAGCAATAATTCACCCCTCCACTTT. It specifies CASSHAPSNNSPLHF.

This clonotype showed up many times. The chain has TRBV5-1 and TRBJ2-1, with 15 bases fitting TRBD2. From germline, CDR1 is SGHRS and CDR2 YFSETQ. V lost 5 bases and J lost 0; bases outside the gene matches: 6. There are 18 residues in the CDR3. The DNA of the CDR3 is TGCGCCAGCAGTCCGGGACTAGCGGGGGGTAGCTCCTACAATGAGCAGTTCTTC. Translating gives CASSPGLAGGSSYNEQFF.

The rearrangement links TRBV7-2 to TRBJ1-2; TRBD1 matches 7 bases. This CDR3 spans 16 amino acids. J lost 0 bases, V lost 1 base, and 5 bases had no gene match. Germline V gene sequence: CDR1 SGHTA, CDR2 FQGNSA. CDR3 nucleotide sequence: TGTGCCAGCAGCTTAGATGCAGGGGGTACTAACTATGGCTACACCTTC. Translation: CASSLDAGGTNYGYTF. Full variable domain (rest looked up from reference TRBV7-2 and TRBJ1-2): GAGVSQSPSNKVTEKGKDVELRCDPISGHTALYWYRQSLGQGLEFLIYFQGNSAPDKSGLPSDRFSAERTGGSVSTLTIQRTQQEDSAVYLCASSLDAGGTNYGYTFGSGTRLTVV.

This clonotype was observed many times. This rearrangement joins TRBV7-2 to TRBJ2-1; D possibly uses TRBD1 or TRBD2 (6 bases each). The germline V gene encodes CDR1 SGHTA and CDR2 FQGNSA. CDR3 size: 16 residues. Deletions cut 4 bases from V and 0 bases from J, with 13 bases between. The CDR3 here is CASSSKGGYSYNEQFF. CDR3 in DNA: TGTGCCAGCAGCTCTAAGGGGGGTTACTCCTACAATGAGCAGTTCTTC.

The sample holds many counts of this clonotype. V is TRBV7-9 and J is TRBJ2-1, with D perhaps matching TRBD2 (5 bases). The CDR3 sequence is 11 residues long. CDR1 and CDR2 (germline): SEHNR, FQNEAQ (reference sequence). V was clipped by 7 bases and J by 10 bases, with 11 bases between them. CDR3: CASTGSAEQFF. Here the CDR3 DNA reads TGTGCCAGCACGGGTAGCGCCGAGCAGTTCTTC.

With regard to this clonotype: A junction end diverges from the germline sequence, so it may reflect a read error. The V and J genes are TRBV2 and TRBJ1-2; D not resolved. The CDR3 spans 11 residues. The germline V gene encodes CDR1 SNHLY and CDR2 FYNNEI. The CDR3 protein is CASTANYGFTF. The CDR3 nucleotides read TGTGCCAGCACAGCAAACTATGGCTTCACCTTC. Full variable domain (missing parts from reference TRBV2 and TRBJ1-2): EPEVTQTPSHQVTQMGQEVILRCVPISNHLYFYWYRQILGQKVEFLVSFYNNEISEKSEIFDDQFSVERPDGSNFTLKIRSTKLEDSAMYFCASTANYGFTFGSGTRLTVV.

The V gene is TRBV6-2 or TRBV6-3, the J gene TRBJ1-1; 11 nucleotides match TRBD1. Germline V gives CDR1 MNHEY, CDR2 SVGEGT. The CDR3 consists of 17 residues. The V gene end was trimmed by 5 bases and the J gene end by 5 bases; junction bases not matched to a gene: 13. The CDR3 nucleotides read TGTGCCAGCAGTAACCGGGACAGGGGGTCGAGGGAGACTGAAGCTTTCTTT. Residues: CASSNRDRGSRETEAFF.

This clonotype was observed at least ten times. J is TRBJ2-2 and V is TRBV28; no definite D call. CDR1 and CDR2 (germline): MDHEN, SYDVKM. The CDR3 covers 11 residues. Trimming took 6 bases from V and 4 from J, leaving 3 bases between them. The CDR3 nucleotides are TGTGCCAGCAGGATCACCGGGGAGCTGTTTTTT. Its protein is CASRITGELFF. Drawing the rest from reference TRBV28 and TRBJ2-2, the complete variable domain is DVKVTQSSRYLVKRTGEKVFLECVQDMDHENMFWYRQDPGLGLRLIYFSYDVKMKEKGDIPEGYSVSREKKERFSLILESASTNQTSMYLCASRITGELFFGEGSRLTVL.

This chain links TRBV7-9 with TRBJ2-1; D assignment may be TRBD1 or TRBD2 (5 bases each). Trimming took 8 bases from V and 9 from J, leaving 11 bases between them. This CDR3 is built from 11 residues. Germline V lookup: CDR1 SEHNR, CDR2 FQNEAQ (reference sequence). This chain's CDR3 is CASQYGGEQFF. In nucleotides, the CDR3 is TGTGCCAGCCAGTATGGGGGTGAGCAGTTCTTC.

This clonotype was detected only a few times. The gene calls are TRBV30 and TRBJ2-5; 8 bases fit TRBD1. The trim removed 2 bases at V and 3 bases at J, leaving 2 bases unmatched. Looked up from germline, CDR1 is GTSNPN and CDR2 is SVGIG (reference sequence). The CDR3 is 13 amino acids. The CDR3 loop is CAWSPTGEETQYF. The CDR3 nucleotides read TGTGCCTGGAGTCCGACAGGGGAAGAGACCCAGTACTTC.

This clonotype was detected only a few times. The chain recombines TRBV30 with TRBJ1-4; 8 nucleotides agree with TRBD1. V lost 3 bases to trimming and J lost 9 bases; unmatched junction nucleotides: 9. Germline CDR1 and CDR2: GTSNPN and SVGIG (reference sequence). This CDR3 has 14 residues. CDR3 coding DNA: TGTGCCTGGAGCGAAAGGACAGGGAGGAAAAAACTGTTTTTT. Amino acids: CAWSERTGRKKLFF.

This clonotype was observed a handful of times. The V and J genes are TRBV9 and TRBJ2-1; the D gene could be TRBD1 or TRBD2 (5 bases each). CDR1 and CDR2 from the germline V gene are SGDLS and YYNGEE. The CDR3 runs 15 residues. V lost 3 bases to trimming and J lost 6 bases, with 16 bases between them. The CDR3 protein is CASSAAGSHLNEQFF. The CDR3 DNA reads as TGTGCCAGCAGCGCCGCAGGGAGCCACCTCAATGAGCAGTTCTTC.

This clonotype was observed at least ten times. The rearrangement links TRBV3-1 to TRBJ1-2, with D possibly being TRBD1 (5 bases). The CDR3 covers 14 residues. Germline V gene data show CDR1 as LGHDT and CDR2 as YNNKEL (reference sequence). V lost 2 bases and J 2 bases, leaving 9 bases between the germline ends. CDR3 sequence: CASSQRGDNYGYTF. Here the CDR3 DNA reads TGTGCCAGCAGCCAAAGAGGGGACAACTATGGCTACACCTTC.

The CDR3 sequence is CASSRGGAGVPEAFF. The CDR3 DNA follows: TGTGCCAGCAGTAGGGGAGGAGCAGGGGTCCCTGAAGCTTTCTTT. This chain joins TRBV27 and TRBJ1-1; possible D gene TRBD1, 6 bases. Germline V gene sequence: CDR1 MNHEY, CDR2 SMNVEV (reference sequence). V lost 5 bases to trimming and J lost 6 bases, with 19 bases between them. The CDR3 totals 15 residues.

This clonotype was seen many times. The CDR3 sequence: CAIRGASGRVNEQFF. The CDR3 coding sequence is TGTGCCATCAGGGGAGCTAGCGGGAGGGTTAATGAGCAGTTCTTC. The rearrangement links TRBV10-3 to TRBJ2-1, with TRBD2 matching over 12 bases. This CDR3 region has 15 residues. V lost 6 bases to trimming and J lost 7 bases; unmatched junction nucleotides: 7. Per germline, CDR1 ENHRY and CDR2 SYGVKD.

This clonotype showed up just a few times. DNA of the CDR3: TGTGCCAGCAGCCAAGATGGCGACAGCAAGAGGGAGACCCAGTACTTC. As protein: CASSQDGDSKRETQYF. This chain uses TRBV3-1 with TRBJ2-5; tentative D call: TRBD1 (5 bases). The CDR3 covers 16 residues. CDR1 is LGHDT, CDR2 YNNKEL, per germline (reference sequence). Trimming shortened V by 0 bases and J by 5 bases, and 16 bases separated the two germline ends.

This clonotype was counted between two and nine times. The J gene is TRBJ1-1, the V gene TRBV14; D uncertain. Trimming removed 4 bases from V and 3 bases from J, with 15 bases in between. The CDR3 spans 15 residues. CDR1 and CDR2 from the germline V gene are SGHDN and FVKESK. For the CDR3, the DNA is TGTGCCAGCAGCCCCCGGATCCTTCCGGACACTGAAGCTTTCTTT. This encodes CASSPRILPDTEAFF.